These T cell receptor beta chains were read from a single sample in a study of lymphopenia after photon versus proton radiotherapy. The repertoire was sequenced with immunoSEQ multiplex PCR; TCRdb's copy has only in-frame clones and lacks some. Of around 160,000 clones in the sample, 88% were seen once. Material: peripheral blood, obtained from a patient treated with photon-based radiotherapy. Receptors were obtained from a man in his fifties with gastric cancer. CDR3s include the opening cysteine and the closing phenylalanine or tryptophan. Fields, in order: V gene, clone size, J gene, D gene, CDR3 DNA, CDR3 protein. A D gene is named only where the DNA matches it firmly. Where a row states a size, it is once, few, many or the class of an expanded clone; other rows omit it.

V gene: TRBV28; clone size: .; J gene: TRBJ2-1; D gene: TRBD1; CDR3 DNA: TGTGCCAGCAGCCTTCCAGGGGGCTCCTACAATGAGCAGTTCTTC; CDR3 protein: CASSLPGGSYNEQFF
V gene: TRBV27; clone size: .; J gene: TRBJ2-5; D gene: .; CDR3 DNA: TGTGCCAGCAGTTCGGTTGGCGACTTTAGGGAGACCCAGTACTTC; CDR3 protein: CASSSVGDFRETQYF
V gene: TRBV5-8; clone size: .; J gene: TRBJ2-5; D gene: .; CDR3 DNA: TGTGCCAGCAGCTCCTGGGAGACCCAGTACTTC; CDR3 protein: CASSSWETQYF
V gene: TRBV2; clone size: .; J gene: TRBJ2-5; D gene: .; CDR3 DNA: TGTGCCAGCAGTGAAAGGTACACCGAAGAGACCCAGTACTTC; CDR3 protein: CASSERYTEETQYF
V gene: TRBV7-2; clone size: .; J gene: TRBJ2-3; D gene: TRBD2; CDR3 DNA: TGTGCCAGCAGCTCCGGGGGGGAGAGCACAGATACGCAGTATTTT; CDR3 protein: CASSSGGESTDTQYF
V gene: TRBV5-1; clone size: .; J gene: TRBJ2-1; D gene: TRBD2; CDR3 DNA: TGCGCCAGCAGCTTGGAACTAGCGGGACTGTTCTTC; CDR3 protein: CASSLELAGLFF
V gene: TRBV25-1; clone size: .; J gene: TRBJ1-2; D gene: TRBD1; CDR3 DNA: TGTGCCAGCTCAAGGGGGCAGAACTATGGCTACACCTTC; CDR3 protein: CASSRGQNYGYTF
V gene: TRBV10-1; clone size: .; J gene: TRBJ1-5; D gene: .; CDR3 DNA: TGCGCCAGCAGTGACAACCGAAATCAGCCCCAGCATTTT; CDR3 protein: CASSDNRNQPQHF
V gene: TRBV5-4; clone size: .; J gene: TRBJ2-5; D gene: .; CDR3 DNA: TGTGCCAGCATGGGTGGGGTTGGAGAGACCCAGTACTTC; CDR3 protein: CASMGGVGETQYF
V gene: TRBV18; clone size: .; J gene: TRBJ2-7; D gene: TRBD2; CDR3 DNA: TGTGCCAGCTCACCACACGGAGGCGGGGGCTCCTACGAGCAGTACTTC; CDR3 protein: CASSPHGGGGSYEQYF
V gene: TRBV18; clone size: .; J gene: TRBJ2-5; D gene: .; CDR3 DNA: TGTGCCAGCTCACCACCGGGACCGGTCGAAGAGACCCAGTACTTC; CDR3 protein: CASSPPGPVEETQYF
V gene: TRBV11-2; clone size: once; J gene: TRBJ2-2; D gene: .; CDR3 DNA: TGTGCCAGCGGTACTGGCGCCGCGAACACCGGGGAGCTGTTTTTT; CDR3 protein: CASGTGAANTGELFF
V gene: TRBV4-3; clone size: .; J gene: TRBJ2-2; D gene: .; CDR3 DNA: TGCGCCAGCAGCAGGCTGTCGAGCACCGGGGAGCTGTTTTTT; CDR3 protein: CASSRLSSTGELFF
V gene: TRBV29-1; clone size: .; J gene: TRBJ2-3; D gene: .; CDR3 DNA: TGCAGCGTTGGGCGGGACTTTCAAGATACGCAGTATTTT; CDR3 protein: CSVGRDFQDTQYF
V gene: TRBV28; clone size: .; J gene: TRBJ1-2; D gene: .; CDR3 DNA: TGTGCCAGCAGCCAAAGACCCACACCCTATGGCTACACCTTC; CDR3 protein: CASSQRPTPYGYTF
V gene: TRBV5-1; clone size: .; J gene: TRBJ2-5; D gene: .; CDR3 DNA: TGCGCCAGCAGCTTGGCGTCGCAAGAGACCCAGTACTTC; CDR3 protein: CASSLASQETQYF
V gene: TRBV5-1; clone size: .; J gene: TRBJ2-3; D gene: TRBD2; CDR3 DNA: TGCGCCAGCAGACCTACTAGCGGGAGGACAGATACGCAGTATTTT; CDR3 protein: CASRPTSGRTDTQYF
V gene: TRBV9; clone size: .; J gene: TRBJ2-7; D gene: TRBD2; CDR3 DNA: TGTGCCAGCAGCCCCGGCTTGGTTGGTGCGGGAGGGAATTACGAGCAGTACTTC; CDR3 protein: CASSPGLVGAGGNYEQYF
V gene: TRBV19; clone size: few; J gene: TRBJ2-3; D gene: TRBD1; CDR3 DNA: TGTGCCAGTAGTATGAGAGGGGGCGTCGGGTCGAGCACAGATACGCAGTATTTT; CDR3 protein: CASSMRGGVGSSTDTQYF
V gene: TRBV6-5; clone size: .; J gene: TRBJ2-2; D gene: .; CDR3 DNA: TGTGCCAGCACCGACGGGGGCATCAAGGGCGGGGAGCTGTTTTTT; CDR3 protein: CASTDGGIKGGELFF
V gene: TRBV7-2; clone size: .; J gene: TRBJ2-5; D gene: .; CDR3 DNA: TGTGCCAGCAGCTTAGTCGGTTCGAGAGAGACCCAGTACTTC; CDR3 protein: CASSLVGSRETQYF
V gene: TRBV15; clone size: .; J gene: TRBJ2-7; D gene: .; CDR3 DNA: TGTGCCACCAGCCTGGGAACCTACGAGCAGTACTTC; CDR3 protein: CATSLGTYEQYF
V gene: TRBV11-2; clone size: .; J gene: TRBJ1-2; D gene: .; CDR3 DNA: TGTGCCAGCAGCTTTGGGGGGACACAGAACTATGGCTACACCTTC; CDR3 protein: CASSFGGTQNYGYTF
V gene: TRBV7-2; clone size: .; J gene: TRBJ1-1; D gene: .; CDR3 DNA: TGTGCCGGCATCTATAGGGGCATGAACACTGAAGCTTTCTTT; CDR3 protein: CAGIYRGMNTEAFF